The present entry profiles one TCR beta chain with its context. Its antigen is not identified. The data are from a study of cytomegalovirus exposure and HLA in healthy donors. With 60 Vbeta and 13 Jbeta primers, the PCR was carried out. Only in-frame clones appear in the TCRdb table, and some are missing; sequencing was by immunoSEQ multiplex PCR. The sample contains 150,000 to 180,000 clones, 80% of which appear only once. Study-wide findings and caveats: A later look showed TCR association rates differing by HLA locus, highest for DRB1 and lowest for HLA-C. The number of N-insertions in an Asian-associated ancestry cluster was reportedly below the approximately 600-donor mean in a later analysis.

Trimming shortened V by 2 bases and J by 1 base, and 5 bases separated the two germline ends. This CDR3 has 12 amino acids. CDR1 SQVTM and CDR2 ANQGSEA come from the germline V gene. The TCR sequence derives from a man between 25 and 39 years old in good health and CMV-seropositive. Specimen: PBMCs. The V gene is TRBV29-1, the J gene TRBJ1-1; no firm D call. The CDR3 DNA follows: TGCAGCGTTGAAAGACAGAACACTGAAGCTTTCTTT. Its translation: CSVERQNTEAFF.